This entry lists 32 T cell receptor beta chains sequenced from one sample in a study of graft-versus-host responses after intestinal transplantation (TCRdb year 2021). Which antigens these TCRs recognize remains unknown. Library preparation employed the immunoSEQ multiplex PCR assay. Held by TCRdb, this immuneACCESS table contains in-frame sequences only and omits some clones. Under half of the omission traces to an unresolved V gene where checked; the cause of the rest is unknown. The sample has more than 80,000 clones on record, roughly nine tenths of them singletons. The top ten clonotypes cover less than 0.4% of the sample. Reading the label with the study, this specimen's time point is: cells obtained before transplantation from donor or recipient. The specimen comprised unstimulated CD4+ T cells sorted from spleen or lymph node cells, sampled before intestinal transplant. Receptors were obtained from a human donor who received an intestinal transplant.

The chain is built from TRBV19 and TRBJ1-1; 8 nucleotides align to TRBD1. The length of the CDR3 is 17 residues. The V segment lost 5 bases and the J segment 0 bases; nucleotides outside the gene matches: 11. Germline lookup yields CDR1 LNHDA and CDR2 SQIVND (reference sequence). For the CDR3, the DNA is TGTGCCAGTAGTCATACCGGAAACAGGGGGATGAACACTGAAGCTTTCTTT. Protein product: CASSHTGNRGMNTEAFF.

This chain uses TRBV5-4 with TRBJ2-7; D is unclear. The CDR3 loop spans 13 amino acids. V gave up 4 bases and J gave up 9 bases, with 17 bases separating them. Germline-derived CDR1 and CDR2 are SGHNT and YYREEE (reference sequence). In DNA, the CDR3 is TGTGCCAGCAGCACCCAACCAGCCGAGGTGCAGTACTTC. It yields the protein CASSTQPAEVQYF.

This rearrangement joins TRBV6-1 to TRBJ1-6; the D gene is possibly TRBD1 (5 bases). The CDR3 contains 15 residues. Germline loops: CDR1 MNHNS, CDR2 SASEGT. With 3 bases removed from V and 9 bases from J, the gap between germline ends came to 15 bases. The CDR3 is CASSDGAGLASPLHF. The CDR3, as DNA: TGTGCCAGCAGTGATGGGGCAGGGCTGGCTTCACCCCTCCACTTT.

This sequence joins TRBV5-4 and TRBJ2-5; 11 bases are a match to TRBD2. This CDR3 region has 18 residues. J gave up 2 bases and V 2 bases, and 11 bases lay outside the gene matches. From germline, CDR1 is SGHNT and CDR2 YYREEE (reference sequence). CDR3 DNA: TGTGCCAGCAGCTTAGAAAGATTTAGCGGGAGGGAACAAGAGACCCAGTACTTC. Amino acids: CASSLERFSGREQETQYF.

This clone was seen more than once but under ten times. The chain couples TRBV9 to TRBJ1-2; perhaps TRBD1 as D (6 bases). CDR3 length equals 16 residues. CDR1 is SGDLS and CDR2 is YYNGEE in the germline V gene. V lost 4 bases and J lost 4, with 20 bases in between. The CDR3 coding sequence is TGTGCCAGCAGCTCCCCGAATCCCAGGGGAATCTATGGCTACACCTTC. It codes for CASSSPNPRGIYGYTF. The entire variable domain, with the rest obtained from reference TRBV9 and TRBJ1-2, is as follows: DSGVTQTPKHLITATGQRVTLRCSPRSGDLSVYWYQQSLDQGLQFLIQYYNGEERAKGNILERFSAQQFPDLHSELNLSSLELGDSALYFCASSSPNPRGIYGYTFGSGTRLTVV.

The chain employs TRBV28 and TRBJ1-6, with 8 bases identical to TRBD1. Germline V gene sequence: CDR1 MDHEN, CDR2 SYDVKM. With V trimmed by 5 bases and J by 6 bases, 6 bases remained unmatched. This CDR3 comprises 15 residues. The CDR3 nucleotides are TGTGCCAGCAGTCCTCCCGACAGGGGTAATTCACCCCTCCACTTT. The encoded protein is CASSPPDRGNSPLHF.

The CDR3 region has the DNA TGTGCCAGCAGTTACTCGAGCTTGCGACAGGGTAGCGAGCAGTACTTC. Protein: CASSYSSLRQGSEQYF. The gene calls are TRBV6-6 and TRBJ2-7, with 7 nucleotides matching TRBD1. Germline V gives CDR1 MNHNY, CDR2 SVGAGI (reference sequence). Trimming took 0 bases from V and 6 from J; bases not matched to a gene: 11. This CDR3 is 16 amino acids long.

The rearrangement uses TRBV30 and TRBJ2-1, with D maybe TRBD1 (6 bases). This CDR3 spans 11 amino acids. Germline CDR1 and CDR2: GTSNPN and SVGIG (reference sequence). Trimming cost V 0 bases and J 10 bases, with 7 bases left between them. DNA of the CDR3: TGTGCCTGGAGTGTCACAGGGGAGCAGTTCTTC. It is translated as CAWSVTGEQFF.

Written as DNA, the CDR3 is TGTGCCAGCAGCTTAGATCTTTTCGGAGGAACCCAGTACTTC. Translation gives CASSLDLFGGTQYF. This chain joins TRBV7-9 and TRBJ2-5; tentatively, D is TRBD2 (5 bases). Germline CDR1 reads SEHNR; CDR2 reads FQNEAQ (reference sequence). V lost 1 base, J lost 8 bases, and 14 bases lay in between. The length of the CDR3 is 14 residues.

The chain uses TRBV9 and TRBJ1-2; no definite D call. The ends were cut back, 4 bases at V and 4 bases at J, with 14 bases in the middle. CDR1 SGDLS and CDR2 YYNGEE come from the germline V gene. This CDR3 spans 14 amino acids. CDR3 residues: CASSSQPSGYGYTF. For the CDR3, the DNA is TGTGCCAGCAGCTCCCAACCCTCCGGCTATGGCTACACCTTC. The variable domain in full, with the rest retrieved from reference TRBV9 and TRBJ1-2, is DSGVTQTPKHLITATGQRVTLRCSPRSGDLSVYWYQQSLDQGLQFLIQYYNGEERAKGNILERFSAQQFPDLHSELNLSSLELGDSALYFCASSSQPSGYGYTFGSGTRLTVV.

The chain has TRBV5-3 and TRBJ1-5, with TRBD1 as a possible D gene (6 bases). TRBV5-3 is assigned to the ORF class and has an uncertain function. The CDR3 length is 15 residues. V gave up 4 bases and J gave up 3 bases, with 14 bases separating them. CDR3 sequence reads: CARSEPGQLNQPQHF. The DNA for the CDR3 is TGTGCCAGAAGCGAACCGGGACAACTCAATCAGCCCCAGCATTTT.

This chain uses TRBV7-9 with TRBJ2-3, with 7 bases matching TRBD2. Unmatched junction bases numbered 0, after V lost 5 bases and J lost 1 base. Germline V lookup: CDR1 SEHNR, CDR2 FQNEAQ (reference sequence). The CDR3 contains 13 residues. CDR3 in amino acids: CASSRGGTDTQYF. In DNA, the CDR3 is TGTGCCAGCAGCCGGGGGGGCACAGATACGCAGTATTTT.

The gene calls are TRBV5-1 and TRBJ1-1; tentative D call: TRBD1 (6 bases). Germline V CDR1 and CDR2: SGHRS, YFSETQ. The CDR3 covers 14 residues. The V end was cut by 5 bases, the J end by 4 bases, with 15 bases between. The CDR3 region is CASSLIQGSTEAFF. In DNA, the CDR3 is TGCGCCAGCAGTCTGATACAGGGTTCCACTGAAGCTTTCTTT.

The chain links TRBV23-1 to TRBJ1-5; no definite D call. TRBV23-1 is given ORF status, its function remaining uncertain. This CDR3 contains 14 residues. Trimming shortened V by 9 bases and J by 1 base, and 13 bases separated the two germline ends. The CDR3 spells CASRPEESNQPQHF. In DNA, the CDR3 is TGCGCCAGTCGACCGGAGGAGAGCAATCAGCCCCAGCATTTT.

The chain uses TRBV7-6 and TRBJ2-5; TRBD2 matches at 15 bases. Looked up from germline, CDR1 is SGHVS and CDR2 is FNYEAQ. This CDR3 is built from 16 residues. V dropped 5 bases and J dropped 3; count of bases not matched to a gene: 4. This CDR3 reads CASSPGLAGGEETQYF. CDR3 coding DNA: TGTGCCAGCAGCCCCGGACTAGCGGGAGGGGAAGAGACCCAGTACTTC.

The chain links TRBV7-3 to TRBJ1-6, with 12 positions matching TRBD1. Trimming removed 3 bases from V and 10 bases from J; junction bases left unmatched: 4. The germline V gene has CDR1 SGHTA and CDR2 FQGTGA. CDR3 size: 15 residues. This CDR3 reads CASSFTGTGGSPLHF. The CDR3 DNA sequence: TGTGCCAGCAGCTTTACCGGGACAGGGGGCTCACCCCTCCACTTT.

J is TRBJ1-3 and V is TRBV2, with 7 nucleotides matching TRBD1. The CDR3 contains 15 residues. The V gene's germline CDR1 is SNHLY and CDR2 FYNNEI. Trimming cost V 5 bases and J 3 bases; bases outside gene matches: 7. As DNA, the CDR3 is TGTGCCAGCAGTCCAACAGGGGTATTTGGAAACACCATATATTTT. Encoded protein: CASSPTGVFGNTIYF. Full variable domain (rest looked up from reference TRBV2 and TRBJ1-3): EPEVTQTPSHQVTQMGQEVILRCVPISNHLYFYWYRQILGQKVEFLVSFYNNEISEKSEIFDDQFSVERPDGSNFTLKIRSTKLEDSAMYFCASSPTGVFGNTIYFGEGSWLTVV.

This clone was observed a few times. This chain joins TRBV28 and TRBJ1-6, with a tentative D call TRBD1 (5 bases). The CDR3 contains 13 residues. V was trimmed by 6 bases and J by 13 bases, leaving 16 bases between them. The germline CDR1 and CDR2 sequences are MDHEN and SYDVKM. In DNA form, the CDR3 reads TGTGCCAGCAGCCCTCTGACAGTTTTCCCCCTCCACTTT. The encoded protein is CASSPLTVFPLHF. The full variable domain, rest sourced from reference TRBV28 and TRBJ1-6, is DVKVTQSSRYLVKRTGEKVFLECVQDMDHENMFWYRQDPGLGLRLIYFSYDVKMKEKGDIPEGYSVSREKKERFSLILESASTNQTSMYLCASSPLTVFPLHFGNGTRLTVT.

The rearrangement joins TRBV5-1 to TRBJ1-2, with D tentatively TRBD1 (6 bases). V gave up 4 bases and J gave up 8 bases, with 18 bases separating them. Germline V gene lookup returns CDR1 SGHRS and CDR2 YFSETQ. The length of the CDR3 is 14 residues. In DNA, the CDR3 is TGCGCCAGCAGCCCGGCGGAACAGGGAGTAGGCTACACCTTC. Protein: CASSPAEQGVGYTF. Drawing the rest from reference TRBV5-1 and TRBJ1-2, the complete variable domain is KAGVTQTPRYLIKTRGQQVTLSCSPISGHRSVSWYQQTPGQGLQFLFEYFSETQRNKGNFPGRFSGRQFSNSRSEMNVSTLELGDSALYLCASSPAEQGVGYTFGSGTRLTVV.

This chain uses TRBV6-5 with TRBJ1-5, with D perhaps matching TRBD1 (5 bases). Germline V CDR1 and CDR2: MNHEY, SVGAGI. The germline V and J ends were trimmed by 2 bases and 2 bases, with 10 bases remaining between them. The CDR3 is 15 amino acids. CDR3 protein: CASSYSRGGNQPQHF. The CDR3 DNA reads as TGTGCCAGCAGTTACAGTCGGGGGGGCAATCAGCCCCAGCATTTT.

The chain links TRBV5-6 to TRBJ1-2, with 10 bases identical to TRBD1. J was trimmed by 7 bases and V by 5 bases; bases with no gene match: 8. CDR3 length: 14 amino acids. The germline CDR1 and CDR2 sequences are SGHDT and YYEEEE. The CDR3 sequence is CASRTTGGSGGYTF. DNA of the CDR3: TGTGCCAGCAGAACGACAGGGGGCTCGGGTGGCTACACCTTC. Full variable domain (outside the CDR3, taken from reference TRBV5-6 and TRBJ1-2): DAGVTQSPTHLIKTRGQQVTLRCSPKSGHDTVSWYQQALGQGPQFIFQYYEEEERQRGNFPDRFSGHQFPNYSSELNVNALLLGDSALYLCASRTTGGSGGYTFGSGTRLTVV.

The chain employs TRBV5-5 and TRBJ2-7, with TRBD1 matching over 7 bases. Germline assignment: CDR1 SGHKS and CDR2 YYEKEE (reference sequence). The CDR3 sequence is 15 residues long. J lost 2 bases, V lost 0 bases, and 5 bases had no gene match. This CDR3 is CASSLVVGGPYEQYF. DNA of the CDR3: TGTGCCAGCAGCTTGGTTGTAGGGGGCCCCTACGAGCAGTACTTC.

The chain uses TRBV5-1 and TRBJ2-3; weak D call: TRBD1 (6 bases). The CDR3 spans 14 residues. The ends were cut back, 0 bases at V and 4 bases at J, with 9 bases in the middle. From germline, CDR1 is SGHRS and CDR2 YFSETQ. The CDR3 protein is CASSLARGSDTQYF. The DNA for the CDR3 is TGCGCCAGCAGCTTGGCCAGGGGTTCAGATACGCAGTATTTT. Looking up the rest from reference TRBV5-1 and TRBJ2-3 gives the full variable domain: KAGVTQTPRYLIKTRGQQVTLSCSPISGHRSVSWYQQTPGQGLQFLFEYFSETQRNKGNFPGRFSGRQFSNSRSEMNVSTLELGDSALYLCASSLARGSDTQYFGPGTRLTVL.

There are a few counts of this clone. V is TRBV30 and J is TRBJ1-5; D is unresolved. The germline CDR1 and CDR2 sequences are GTSNPN and SVGIG (reference sequence). V lost 2 bases and J 0 bases, leaving 11 bases between the germline ends. This CDR3 has 15 residues. This CDR3 reads CAWSNEAYSNQPQHF. As DNA, the CDR3 is TGTGCCTGGAGTAACGAGGCTTATAGCAATCAGCCCCAGCATTTT.

The chain uses TRBV4-1 and TRBJ1-4, with TRBD1 identical over 8 bases. Germline V lookup: CDR1 MGHRA, CDR2 YSYEKL. The ends lost 4 bases at V and 8 bases at J; junction bases unmatched: 15. This CDR3 spans 17 amino acids. The CDR3 loop is CASSLQPPTGAGEKLFF. Here the CDR3 DNA reads TGCGCCAGCAGCCTCCAACCCCCGACAGGGGCGGGGGAAAAACTGTTTTTT.

The V call is TRBV2, the J call TRBJ2-5, with a tentative D call TRBD2 (6 bases). CDR3 length: 13 amino acids. Trimming took off 7 bases at V and 3 bases at J, with 12 bases between the two ends. Germline values: CDR1 SNHLY, CDR2 FYNNEI. The CDR3, as DNA: TGTGCCAGCACTCAGGACTATAAAGAGACCCAGTACTTC. This sequence encodes CASTQDYKETQYF.

V gene TRBV30 combines with J gene TRBJ2-2; D might be TRBD2 (6 bases). V lost 0 bases to trimming and J lost 4 bases, with 12 bases between them. CDR3 length: 15 residues. Germline-derived CDR1 and CDR2 are GTSNPN and SVGIG (reference sequence). The CDR3 protein is CAWSVPGVGTGELFF. CDR3 nucleotide sequence: TGTGCCTGGAGTGTACCGGGGGTTGGCACCGGGGAGCTGTTTTTT.

The chain recombines TRBV5-4 with TRBJ1-1; the D gene is possibly TRBD1 (6 bases). This CDR3 has 15 amino acids. Germline V lookup: CDR1 SGHNT, CDR2 YYREEE (reference sequence). Trimming left V 4 bases short and J 1 base short, with 14 bases between. The CDR3 is CASSGDTRKNTEAFF. In nucleotides, the CDR3 is TGTGCCAGCAGCGGGGACACACGTAAGAACACTGAAGCTTTCTTT. The full variable domain, completed using reference TRBV5-4 and TRBJ1-1, is ETGVTQSPTHLIKTRGQQVTLRCSSQSGHNTVSWYQQALGQGPQFIFQYYREEENGRGNFPPRFSGLQFPNYSSELNVNALELDDSALYLCASSGDTRKNTEAFFGQGTRLTVV.

V gene TRBV29-1 combines with J gene TRBJ1-1; TRBD1 agrees at 11 bases. Germline trimming cut 4 bases from V and 0 bases from J; bases unmatched to any gene: 7. The CDR3 is 16 amino acids. From germline, CDR1 is SQVTM and CDR2 ANQGSEA. Here the CDR3 DNA reads TGCAGCGTTGTATGGGACAGGGGGGGGATGAACACTGAAGCTTTCTTT. Its protein is CSVVWDRGGMNTEAFF. The entire variable domain, with the rest obtained from reference TRBV29-1 and TRBJ1-1, is as follows: SAVISQKPSRDICQRGTSLTIQCQVDSQVTMMFWYRQQPGQSLTLIATANQGSEATYESGFVIDKFPISRPNLTFSTLTVSNMSPEDSSIYLCSVVWDRGGMNTEAFFGQGTRLTVV.

This clone was counted between two and nine times. This chain uses TRBV20-1 with TRBJ2-4, with a tentative D call TRBD2 (6 bases). The CDR3 consists of 11 residues. V was shortened by 7 bases and J by 15 bases, with 19 bases between the two germline ends. CDR1 is DFQATT and CDR2 is SNEGSKA in the germline V gene (reference sequence). The CDR3 DNA reads TGCAGTGTCCTAGAAGGAGGGAGTGCGTACTTC. Translated: CSVLEGGSAYF.

V usage is TRBV5-1 and J usage is TRBJ2-5, with D perhaps matching TRBD1 (6 bases). V gave up 2 bases and J gave up 1 base, with 9 bases separating them. CDR1 SGHRS and CDR2 YFSETQ come from the germline V gene. The CDR3 is 14 residues long. CDR3 DNA sequence: TGCGCCAGCAGCTTCGGCAGGGGCCAAGAGACCCAGTACTTC. It translates to CASSFGRGQETQYF. Drawing the rest from reference TRBV5-1 and TRBJ2-5, the complete variable domain is KAGVTQTPRYLIKTRGQQVTLSCSPISGHRSVSWYQQTPGQGLQFLFEYFSETQRNKGNFPGRFSGRQFSNSRSEMNVSTLELGDSALYLCASSFGRGQETQYFGPGTRLLVL.

The chain carries TRBV19 and TRBJ2-5, with D maybe TRBD2 (6 bases). This CDR3 comprises 15 residues. Germline V gives CDR1 LNHDA, CDR2 SQIVND (reference sequence). V lost 1 base and J lost 2, with 11 bases in between. CDR3 sequence: CASSIVGTFQETQYF. For the CDR3, the DNA is TGTGCCAGTAGTATAGTGGGGACTTTTCAAGAGACCCAGTACTTC.